This entry concerns a single TCR beta chain. This clone may be a read error of a much larger clone one base away. Per germline, CDR1 LNHNV and CDR2 YYDKDF (reference sequence). This CDR3 has 15 amino acids. These data come from a study of T cells in Graves' hyperthyroidism and ophthalmopathy. Lactation, pregnancy, other autoimmune disease or uncontrolled infection led to exclusion of patients. Amplified TCR beta CDR3 regions came from RNA transcripts. First-round RT-PCR with HTBI primers amplified the TCR CDR3 region. One entry per CDR3 protein results from TCRdb running MiXCR on the multiplex PCR reads. The sample contains 550,000 to 600,000 distinct CDR3 sequences, approximately 15% of which appear only once.

Source material: blood. This rearrangement joins TRBV15 to TRBJ1-1, with TRBD1 identical over 8 bases. This sequence originates from a woman aged 18 to 35 with Graves' ophthalmopathy. CDR3 residues: CATSRDRGLGTEALF. As DNA, the CDR3 is TGTGCCACCAGCAGAGACAGGGGGCTTGGCACTGAAGCTCTCTTT.